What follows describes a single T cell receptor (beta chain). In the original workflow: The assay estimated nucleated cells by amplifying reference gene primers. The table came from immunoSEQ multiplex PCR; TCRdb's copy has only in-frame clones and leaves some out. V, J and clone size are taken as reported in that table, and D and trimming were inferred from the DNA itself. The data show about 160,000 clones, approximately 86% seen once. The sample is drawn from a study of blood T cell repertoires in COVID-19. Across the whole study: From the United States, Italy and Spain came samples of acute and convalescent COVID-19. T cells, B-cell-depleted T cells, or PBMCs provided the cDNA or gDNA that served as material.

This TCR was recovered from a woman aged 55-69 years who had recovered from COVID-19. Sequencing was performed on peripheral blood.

Here the CDR3 DNA reads TGTGCCAGCAGTTTTAAGGGGTTGATGGATGGCTACACCTTC. Protein: CASSFKGLMDGYTF. The rearrangement joins TRBV28 to TRBJ1-2; D perhaps matches TRBD1 (5 bases). V lost 3 bases and J 6 bases, leaving 14 bases between the germline ends. The CDR3 is 14 residues long. The germline V gene encodes CDR1 MDHEN and CDR2 SYDVKM.